This T cell receptor beta chain was recorded in a study of blood T cells in healthy people across ages. Study results and caveats: Roughly linear declines in TCR beta diversity per million T cells occurred with age.

The germline V and J ends were trimmed by 4 bases and 9 bases, with 13 bases remaining between them. This CDR3 is built from 12 residues. Looked up from germline, CDR1 is DFQATT and CDR2 is SNEGSKA (reference sequence). A second roughly 6 to 11 cycle PCR used barcoded and J-beta primers. Via MiXCR, TCRdb re-called the 5' RACE reads, giving one row per CDR3 protein. The data contain about a million distinct CDR3 sequences, just over 50% of them singletons. This clonotype was seen only a few times. The antigen remains undetermined. The chain uses TRBV20-1 and TRBJ2-1; TRBD2 is a possible D gene (5 bases). The sequencing sample was made of blood. This clonotype was sampled from a woman aged 55-75 years in good health. The CDR3 protein is CSAMEEGPEQFF. In nucleotides, the CDR3 is TGCAGTGCTATGGAAGAGGGCCCTGAGCAGTTCTTC.